The rows below give T cell receptor beta chains drawn from one sample of a study of CD8 T cells in ankylosing spondylitis. A single record per CDR3 protein comes from TCRdb applying MiXCR to the 5' RACE reads. The data hold about 140,000 distinct CDR3 sequences, with under 35% observed a single time. The sequenced material came from synovial fluid, either unsorted or a sorted T cell fraction (not recorded which). These receptor sequences come from a male donor with ankylosing spondylitis. The CDR3 runs from the conserved cysteine through the conserved F or W. D genes are given only for firm matches. The listing skips clone size in some rows; elsewhere it reads once, few, many or a size class.

-	TRBJ2-1	TRBV19	-	TGTGCCAGCTCGCGGGGCCTCTCCTACAATGAGCAGTTCTTC	CASSRGLSYNEQFF
many	TRBJ2-5	TRBV5-1	-	TGCGCCAGCAGCCCGGTGCCCGGCGGCCAAGAGACCCAGTACTTC	CASSPVPGGQETQYF
-	TRBJ2-7	TRBV20-1	-	TGCAGTGCTAGCCAACCCAGGACGGGCGCCTACGAGCAGTACTTC	CSASQPRTGAYEQYF
many	TRBJ2-3	TRBV11-2	-	TGTGCCAGCAGCCATGGTAATACGCAGTATTTT	CASSHGNTQYF
few	TRBJ2-2	TRBV6-1	-	TGTGCCAGCAGTGAAGGGAGCAAGGGGATCCCCGGGGAGCTGTTTTTT	CASSEGSKGIPGELFF
-	TRBJ1-1	TRBV5-5	-	TGTGCCACACAGCTTTCGGCAGGGAGCAACACTGAAGCTTTCTTT	CATQLSAGSNTEAFF
-	TRBJ2-2	TRBV11-2	TRBD2	TGTGCCAGCAGCTTAGTAAGCGGGGGCCCGAACACCGGGGAGCTGTTTTTT	CASSLVSGGPNTGELFF
few	TRBJ1-5	TRBV28	TRBD1	TGTGCCAGCACCTCCCCGGGGACAGGGGTACGACAGCCCCAGCATTTT	CASTSPGTGVRQPQHF
many	TRBJ1-5	TRBV12-3/TRBV12-4	TRBD1	TGTGCCAGCAGCTTAGACAGGGTCAATCAGCCCCAGCATTTT	CASSLDRVNQPQHF
few	TRBJ2-7	TRBV4-1	-	TGCGCCAGCAGCCAAGCAAGGGCAGATTCCTACGAGCAGTACTTC	CASSQARADSYEQYF
few	TRBJ2-1	TRBV10-3	-	TGTGCCATCAGTGAGTCGGGCCCAGGGGAGCAGTTCTTC	CAISESGPGEQFF
-	TRBJ2-3	TRBV25-1	TRBD2	TGTGCCAGCAGGAATAGCGGGAGAAGCACAGATACGCAGTATTTT	CASRNSGRSTDTQYF
-	TRBJ2-1	TRBV19	-	TGTGCCAGTAGTATCGTACAGGGAGAAAGAAATGAGCAGTTCTTC	CASSIVQGERNEQFF
-	TRBJ2-3	TRBV5-6	-	TGTGCCAGCAGCTCCCCGGGACTTCACACAGATACGCAGTATTTT	CASSSPGLHTDTQYF
many	TRBJ1-1	TRBV29-1	-	TGCAGCCTCCGCAAGGGGGAGAACACTGAAGCTTTCTTT	CSLRKGENTEAFF
-	TRBJ2-7	TRBV24-1	TRBD1	TGTGCCACCAGTGATGGTAGACAGGGTCGGTCCTACGAGCAGTACTTC	CATSDGRQGRSYEQYF
-	TRBJ1-1	TRBV29-1	TRBD1	TGCAGCGTTATTGGACAGGGGCAGAACACTGAAGCTTTCTTT	CSVIGQGQNTEAFF
-	TRBJ2-7	TRBV18	-	TGTGCCAGCTCACGTTCCGGCGCAGGGCCATCCTACGAGCAGTACTTC	CASSRSGAGPSYEQYF
few	TRBJ2-1	TRBV4-1	-	TGCGCCAGCAGCCAAGAACGGGGGGCGTCCTACAATGAGCAGTTCTTC	CASSQERGASYNEQFF
-	TRBJ2-4	TRBV7-2	TRBD2	TGTGCCAGCAGCTTACGCGTGGGGGGGGACCTAGCCAAAAACATTCAGTACTTC	CASSLRVGGDLAKNIQYF
-	TRBJ1-2	TRBV6-2/TRBV6-3	-	TGTGCCAGCACCTTGTGGACGTCCGGAGGGACCGGCTACACCTTC	CASTLWTSGGTGYTF